This T cell receptor beta chain was sequenced during a study of beta chain features in type 1 diabetes. Study information: The number of sorted cells examined across all samples was 107,917,701.

Study-level findings and limits: The study left unresolved whether HLA type influences TCRB rearrangement. Type 1 diabetes patients had moderately but significantly shorter TCRB CDR3s in all four CD4+ subsets.

Regarding this clone: Antigen: not known.

The entirety of the isolated RNA underwent reverse transcription, so expressed TCRB transcripts were sequenced. The protocol was immunoSEQ multiplex PCR, while the TCRdb copy is restricted to in-frame clones and leaves out a portion. Of about 700,000 clones detected, around 15% appear once; the ten largest clones hold approximately 0.02%. Every donor provided one heparinised blood draw, which averaged about 116 mL. A sort by CD45RO/CCR7/CD25/CD127/CD95/CD27 yielded CD4+ naive, central memory, regulatory and stem cell-like memory cells. The specimen sequenced was naive CD4+ T cells from blood. This receptor was taken from a man between 18 and 35 years old with type 1 diabetes.

The CDR3 DNA reads TGTGCCAGCAGCTTCCGACAGGAATATGGCTACACCTTC. Its translation is CASSFRQEYGYTF. This sequence joins TRBV9 and TRBJ1-2, with D possibly matching TRBD1 (6 bases). CDR1 SGDLS and CDR2 YYNGEE come from the germline V gene. The length of the CDR3 is 13 residues. The germline V and J ends were trimmed by 4 bases and 5 bases, with 12 bases remaining between them.